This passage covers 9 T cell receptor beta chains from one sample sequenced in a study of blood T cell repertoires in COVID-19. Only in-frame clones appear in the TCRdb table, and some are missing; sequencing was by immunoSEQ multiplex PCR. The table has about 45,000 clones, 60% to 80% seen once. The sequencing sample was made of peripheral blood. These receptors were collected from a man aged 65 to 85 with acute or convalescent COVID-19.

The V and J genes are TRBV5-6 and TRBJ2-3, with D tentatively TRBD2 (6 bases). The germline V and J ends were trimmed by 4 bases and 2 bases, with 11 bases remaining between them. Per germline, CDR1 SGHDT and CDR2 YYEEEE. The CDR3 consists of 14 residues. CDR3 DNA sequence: TGTGCCAGCAGCCCCGGACTAACCACAGATACGCAGTATTTT. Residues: CASSPGLTTDTQYF.

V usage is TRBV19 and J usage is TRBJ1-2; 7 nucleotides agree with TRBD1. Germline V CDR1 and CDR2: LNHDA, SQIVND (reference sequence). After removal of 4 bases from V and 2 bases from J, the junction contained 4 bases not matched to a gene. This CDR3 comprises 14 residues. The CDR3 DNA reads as TGTGCCAGTAGTACCAAACAGGGGAACTATGGCTACACCTTC. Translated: CASSTKQGNYGYTF.

The CDR3, as DNA: TGTGCCAGTAGATGGACTAGCGGGAACACCGGGGAGCTGTTTTTT. It translates to CASRWTSGNTGELFF. The gene calls are TRBV3-1 (or the pseudogene TRBV3-2) and TRBJ2-2; 10 positions agree with TRBD2. J gave up 1 base and V 9 bases, and 5 bases lay outside the gene matches. Germline CDR1 and CDR2: LGHDT and YNNKEL (reference sequence). The CDR3 consists of 15 residues.

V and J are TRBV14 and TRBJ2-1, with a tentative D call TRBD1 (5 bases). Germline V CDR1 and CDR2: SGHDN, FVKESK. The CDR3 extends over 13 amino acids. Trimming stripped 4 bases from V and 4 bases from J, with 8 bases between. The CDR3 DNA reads TGTGCCAGCAGCCGCTACAGGTACAATGAGCAGTTCTTC. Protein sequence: CASSRYRYNEQFF.

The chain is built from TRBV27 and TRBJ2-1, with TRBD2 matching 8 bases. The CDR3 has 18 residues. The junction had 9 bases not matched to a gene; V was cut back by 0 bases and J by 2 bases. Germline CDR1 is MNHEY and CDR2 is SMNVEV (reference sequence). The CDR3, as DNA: TGTGCCAGCAGTTTATCGCCTTTTCTAGCGGGCCCCTACAATGAGCAGTTCTTC. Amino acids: CASSLSPFLAGPYNEQFF.

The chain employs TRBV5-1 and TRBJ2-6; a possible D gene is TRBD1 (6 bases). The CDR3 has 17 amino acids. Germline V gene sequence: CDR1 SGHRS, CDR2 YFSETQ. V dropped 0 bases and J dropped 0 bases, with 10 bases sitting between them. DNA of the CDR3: TGCGCCAGCAGCTTGGACCGGACAGCCTCTGGGGCCAACGTCCTGACTTTC. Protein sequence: CASSLDRTASGANVLTF.

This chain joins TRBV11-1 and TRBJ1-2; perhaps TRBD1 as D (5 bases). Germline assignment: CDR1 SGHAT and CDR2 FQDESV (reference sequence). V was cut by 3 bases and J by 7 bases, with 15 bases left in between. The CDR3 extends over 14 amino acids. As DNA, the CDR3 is TGTGCCAGCAGCTTGGGGACTGGGGTCTCTGGCTACACCTTC. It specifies CASSLGTGVSGYTF.

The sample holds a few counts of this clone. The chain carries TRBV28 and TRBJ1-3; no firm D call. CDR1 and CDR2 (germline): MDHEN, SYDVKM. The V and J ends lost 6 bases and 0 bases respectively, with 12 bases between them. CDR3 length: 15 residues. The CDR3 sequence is CASRLEGNSGNTIYF. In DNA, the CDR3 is TGTGCCAGCAGGCTAGAGGGTAACTCTGGAAACACCATATATTTT.

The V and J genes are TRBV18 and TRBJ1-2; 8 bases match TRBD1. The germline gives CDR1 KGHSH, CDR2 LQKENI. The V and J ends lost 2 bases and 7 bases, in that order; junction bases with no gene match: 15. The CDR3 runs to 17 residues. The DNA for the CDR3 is TGTGCCAGCTCACCAACCCAATATGGACAGGGAGCTGGTGGCTACACCTTC. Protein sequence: CASSPTQYGQGAGGYTF.